The 29 T cell receptor beta chains below were found in one sample sequenced in a study of T cell clonotyping in hematopoietic cell transplantation. The data were produced by immunoSEQ multiplex PCR, yet TCRdb's version contains in-frame clones alone and is incomplete. The table has about 16,000 clones, about 83% seen once; the top ten hold about 4.2%. Sample: PBMCs, taken 100 days after allogeneic stem cell transplant. The receptors were sampled from a male patient aged 55 to 69 who had an allogeneic stem cell transplant from a related donor, so the T cells may come from the graft donor. Some clones in this sample may be carry-over from other donors' samples.

This rearrangement joins TRBV6-4 to TRBJ1-6, with D tentatively TRBD1 (5 bases). CDR1 is MRHNA, CDR2 SNTAGT, per germline. V lost 0 bases and J lost 5, with 5 bases in between. The CDR3 has 14 amino acids. The chain's CDR3 is CASSDSRDNSPLHF. CDR3 nucleotide sequence: TGTGCCAGCAGTGACTCCAGGGATAATTCACCCCTCCACTTT.

The V and J genes are TRBV4-2 and TRBJ1-1, with 7 bases matching TRBD1. Trimming cost V 2 bases and J 7 bases; bases outside gene matches: 10. The germline gives CDR1 LGHNA, CDR2 YNFKEQ. The CDR3 contains 15 residues. For the CDR3, the DNA is TGTGCCAGCAGCCAATCCGACAGGGTTCTTTTTGAAGCTTTCTTT. This codes for CASSQSDRVLFEAFF.

CDR3 sequence reads: CASSLLLNTYNEQFF. In nucleotides, the CDR3 is TGTGCCAGCAGTTTATTACTGAACACCTACAATGAGCAGTTCTTC. This chain connects TRBV27 to TRBJ2-1; D uncertain. The V end lost 1 base, the J end lost 2 bases, and 9 bases lay between the germline ends. The CDR3 has 15 amino acids. The V gene's germline CDR1 is MNHEY and CDR2 SMNVEV (reference sequence).

This chain uses TRBV27 with TRBJ1-2; possibly TRBD1 for D (5 bases). The germline CDR1 and CDR2 sequences are MNHEY and SMNVEV (reference sequence). V lost 5 bases and J lost 0, with 16 bases in between. The CDR3 consists of 16 residues. This CDR3 is CASSKQVPLANYGYTF. CDR3 coding DNA: TGTGCCAGCAGTAAACAGGTTCCCTTAGCTAACTATGGCTACACCTTC.

The chain employs TRBV28 and TRBJ1-2, with 9 bases lining up with TRBD1. Germline-derived CDR1 and CDR2 are MDHEN and SYDVKM. The CDR3 loop spans 19 amino acids. V shed 4 bases and J 8 bases; nucleotides not matched to a gene: 23. The CDR3 DNA follows: TGTGCCAGCAGTTCACCTGCGGGGAGGACAGGGGAATTCGAGGGGGGCTACACCTTC. Translated: CASSSPAGRTGEFEGGYTF.

The chain is built from TRBV6-5 and TRBJ2-3; TRBD1 agrees at 7 bases. V shed 0 bases, J shed 5 bases, and the junction held 5 bases outside the gene matches. This CDR3 contains 15 residues. Per germline, CDR1 MNHEY and CDR2 SVGAGI. The CDR3 DNA reads TGTGCCAGCAGTTACTCCGGGACAGATAAAGATACGCAGTATTTT. It yields the protein CASSYSGTDKDTQYF.

The rearrangement joins TRBV11-2 to TRBJ2-5; 7 bases line up with TRBD1. Germline V gives CDR1 SGHAT, CDR2 FQNNGV. Germline trimming cut 3 bases from V and 4 bases from J; bases unmatched to any gene: 8. This CDR3 comprises 15 residues. The CDR3: CASSFSTGLGETQYF. CDR3 sequence (DNA): TGTGCCAGCAGCTTCTCGACAGGGTTAGGAGAGACCCAGTACTTC.

The rearrangement links TRBV27 to TRBJ1-3, with D unclear. This CDR3 has 13 residues. Trimming took 5 bases from V and 4 from J, leaving 9 bases between them. The V gene's germline CDR1 is MNHEY and CDR2 SMNVEV (reference sequence). The CDR3 DNA reads as TGTGCCAGCAGTGTCGGGGTCGGAAACACCATATATTTT. Translated, it gives CASSVGVGNTIYF.

The genes are TRBV27 and TRBJ1-2; 9 nucleotides line up with TRBD1. There are 13 residues in the CDR3. Germline V CDR1 and CDR2: MNHEY, SMNVEV (reference sequence). The trim removed 5 bases at V and 8 bases at J, leaving 6 bases unmatched. The CDR3 protein is CASSPRTGEGYTF. CDR3 bases: TGTGCCAGCAGTCCACGGACAGGGGAGGGCTACACCTTC.

The V and J genes are TRBV5-1 and TRBJ2-7, with TRBD1 as a possible D gene (5 bases). The CDR3 is 15 residues long. Germline values: CDR1 SGHRS, CDR2 YFSETQ. Trimming removed 0 bases at V and 4 bases at J, with 14 bases between. CDR3 bases: TGCGCCAGCAGCTTGGGAGAGCAGGGTGGTTACGAGCAGTACTTC. The encoded protein is CASSLGEQGGYEQYF.

The chain employs TRBV2 and TRBJ1-2; D not certain. CDR1 and CDR2 (germline): SNHLY, FYNNEI. V lost 4 bases to trimming and J lost 6 bases, with 18 bases between them. CDR3 length equals 15 residues. CDR3 nucleotide sequence: TGTGCCAGCAGTGCGGAGCCGGCTTCTATCAATGGCTACACCTTC. It yields the protein CASSAEPASINGYTF.

This rearrangement joins TRBV19 to TRBJ1-1; D gene ambiguous. This CDR3 comprises 13 residues. The V gene lost 7 bases and the J gene lost 0 bases, with 9 bases spanning the gap. Germline CDR1 reads LNHDA; CDR2 reads SQIVND (reference sequence). In DNA, the CDR3 is TGTGCCAGTACCCTTACAGTGAACACTGAAGCTTTCTTT. Its translation is CASTLTVNTEAFF.

The chain combines TRBV4-3 with TRBJ2-2; TRBD1 is a possible D gene (6 bases). The CDR3 totals 17 residues. Germline V gene sequence: CDR1 LGHNA, CDR2 YSLEER. V lost 2 bases, J lost 2 bases, and 15 bases lay in between. The CDR3 nucleotides are TGCGCCAGCAGCCAACGTCGGACAGTAGTTAACACCGGGGAGCTGTTTTTT. This gives the protein CASSQRRTVVNTGELFF.

The chain employs TRBV30 and TRBJ1-1, with D unclear. The CDR3 length is 12 residues. Germline loops: CDR1 GTSNPN, CDR2 SVGIG (reference sequence). Trimming stripped 1 base from V and 0 bases from J, with 3 bases between. CDR3 sequence reads: CAWSGMNTEAFF. The CDR3 region has the DNA TGTGCCTGGAGTGGAATGAACACTGAAGCTTTCTTT. The full variable domain, with the rest looked up from reference TRBV30 and TRBJ1-1, is SQTIHQWPATLVQPVGSPLSLECTVEGTSNPNLYWYRQAAGRGLQLLFYSVGIGQISSEVPQNLSASRPQDRQFILSSKKLLLSDSGFYLCAWSGMNTEAFFGQGTRLTVV.

V gene TRBV19 combines with J gene TRBJ1-6, with a possible D match to TRBD1 (5 bases). In germline, CDR1 is LNHDA, CDR2 SQIVND (reference sequence). The CDR3 runs 14 residues. Deletions cut 7 bases from V and 7 bases from J, with 14 bases between. CDR3 DNA: TGTGCCAGTAACCCCCAAGGGGCAAATTCACCCCTCCACTTT. It is translated as CASNPQGANSPLHF.

This chain uses TRBV4-1 with TRBJ1-5; D gene ambiguous. Germline V lookup: CDR1 MGHRA, CDR2 YSYEKL. Trimming took off 3 bases at V and 2 bases at J, with 11 bases between the two ends. The CDR3 runs 15 residues. The CDR3 protein is CASSHPRAGNQPQHF. The CDR3 bases are TGCGCCAGCAGCCACCCGAGGGCAGGCAATCAGCCCCAGCATTTT.

The gene calls are TRBV5-1 and TRBJ2-5, with 8 bases identical to TRBD1. The CDR3 extends over 15 amino acids. The germline gives CDR1 SGHRS, CDR2 YFSETQ. J was trimmed by 7 bases and V by 4 bases; bases with no gene match: 12. The CDR3 spells CASSLLTGESGTQYF. For the CDR3, the DNA is TGCGCCAGCAGCCTCCTGACAGGGGAGTCAGGGACCCAGTACTTC.

The chain has TRBV6-6 and TRBJ1-6, with a possible D match to TRBD1 (6 bases). V lost 10 bases and J 6 bases, leaving 19 bases between the germline ends. The CDR3 is made up of 15 amino acids. CDR1 is MNHNY and CDR2 is SVGAGI in the germline V gene (reference sequence). The CDR3 is CATAALGGVNSPLHF. For the CDR3, the DNA is TGTGCCACCGCCGCCTTGGGGGGCGTTAATTCACCCCTCCACTTT.

The V gene is TRBV7-2, the J gene TRBJ1-6; D is perhaps TRBD1 (5 bases). Trimming removed 4 bases at V and 9 bases at J, with 19 bases between. Per the germline V gene, CDR1 is SGHTA and CDR2 is FQGNSA. CDR3 length: 16 residues. CDR3 loop: CASSSSPGGWVSPLHF. The CDR3 DNA is TGTGCCAGCAGCTCCTCCCCGGGGGGTTGGGTTTCACCCCTCCACTTT.

The chain is built from TRBV6-5 and TRBJ1-2; possible D gene TRBD1, 6 bases. CDR3 length equals 15 residues. V lost 3 bases to trimming and J lost 0 bases, with 11 bases between them. Germline assignment: CDR1 MNHEY and CDR2 SVGAGI. This chain's CDR3 is CASSYTGRSNYGYTF. DNA for the CDR3: TGTGCCAGCAGTTATACAGGGCGATCTAACTATGGCTACACCTTC.

This chain links TRBV30 with TRBJ2-7; D uncertain. V was clipped by 0 bases and J by 7 bases, with 16 bases between them. The germline V gene encodes CDR1 GTSNPN and CDR2 SVGIG (reference sequence). The CDR3 runs to 14 residues. The CDR3: CAWSVLFRSREQYF. CDR3 DNA sequence: TGTGCCTGGAGTGTTTTGTTTAGGAGTAGGGAGCAGTACTTC.

The table lists this clone with a few counts. The chain couples TRBV11-2 to TRBJ2-5; TRBD1 matches at 8 bases. CDR3 length: 14 residues. Germline V gene data show CDR1 as SGHAT and CDR2 as FQNNGV. J gave up 3 bases and V 8 bases, and 8 bases lay outside the gene matches. The CDR3 is CASGSGQVKETQYF. In DNA, the CDR3 is TGTGCCAGCGGCTCGGGACAGGTGAAAGAGACCCAGTACTTC.

The chain links TRBV11-2 to TRBJ1-1; tentatively, D is TRBD1 (5 bases). Germline V lookup: CDR1 SGHAT, CDR2 FQNNGV. This CDR3 is built from 13 residues. The V end was cut by 2 bases, the J end by 6 bases, with 10 bases between. CDR3 sequence (DNA): TGTGCCAGCAGCTTAACGACAGCCTCTGAAGCTTTCTTT. This gives the protein CASSLTTASEAFF.

This clone has a handful of counts. The chain recombines TRBV2 with TRBJ2-7, with unresolved D. The V end was cut by 5 bases, the J end by 0 bases, with 11 bases between. CDR1 is SNHLY, CDR2 FYNNEI, per germline. The length of the CDR3 is 14 residues. This CDR3 is CASSLSDVSYEQYF. The CDR3 DNA reads TGTGCCAGCAGTCTTTCCGACGTCTCCTACGAGCAGTACTTC.

This chain links TRBV27 with TRBJ2-4, with TRBD2 matching over 8 bases. Germline trimming cut 2 bases from V and 9 bases from J; bases unmatched to any gene: 6. CDR3 size: 14 residues. Germline V gene data show CDR1 as MNHEY and CDR2 as SMNVEV (reference sequence). The CDR3 loop is CASSLGTSGGIQYF. DNA of the CDR3: TGTGCCAGCAGTTTAGGCACGAGCGGGGGCATTCAGTACTTC.

The V and J genes are TRBV6-5 and TRBJ1-5, with 10 bases fitting TRBD1. V gave up 6 bases and J gave up 8 bases; unmatched junction bases: 4. The V gene's germline CDR1 is MNHEY and CDR2 SVGAGI. The CDR3 runs to 13 residues. In DNA form, the CDR3 reads TGTGCCAGCAGGAGGGACAGGGGAAAGCCCCAGCATTTT. This gives the protein CASRRDRGKPQHF.

The gene calls are TRBV11-3 and TRBJ2-2; 10 nucleotides align to TRBD1. Germline trimming cut 4 bases from V and 8 bases from J; bases unmatched to any gene: 7. Germline assignment: CDR1 SGHNT and CDR2 YENEEA. The CDR3 contains 15 residues. In DNA, the CDR3 is TGTGCCAGCAGCTCCCGACAGGGGGCGCCGGGGGAGCTGTTTTTT. It is translated as CASSSRQGAPGELFF.

This clone was counted a single time. This chain connects TRBV30 to TRBJ2-5; TRBD1 matches at 7 bases. Germline assignment: CDR1 GTSNPN and CDR2 SVGIG (reference sequence). With V trimmed by 4 bases and J by 4 bases, 6 bases remained unmatched. CDR3 length: 13 amino acids. CDR3 sequence (DNA): TGTGCCTGGACTTTAGGGGGCGTAGAGACCCAGTACTTC. It translates to CAWTLGGVETQYF.

This clone was counted once. The chain uses TRBV13 and TRBJ1-6; a possible D gene is TRBD1 (6 bases). The V end lost 0 bases, the J end lost 7 bases, and 13 bases lay between the germline ends. Germline assignment: CDR1 PRHDT and CDR2 FYEKMQ (reference sequence). The length of the CDR3 is 16 residues. The CDR3, as DNA: TGTGCCAGCAGCTTAGGCCCGGGACAACAGAATTCACCCCTCCACTTT. Translation: CASSLGPGQQNSPLHF.